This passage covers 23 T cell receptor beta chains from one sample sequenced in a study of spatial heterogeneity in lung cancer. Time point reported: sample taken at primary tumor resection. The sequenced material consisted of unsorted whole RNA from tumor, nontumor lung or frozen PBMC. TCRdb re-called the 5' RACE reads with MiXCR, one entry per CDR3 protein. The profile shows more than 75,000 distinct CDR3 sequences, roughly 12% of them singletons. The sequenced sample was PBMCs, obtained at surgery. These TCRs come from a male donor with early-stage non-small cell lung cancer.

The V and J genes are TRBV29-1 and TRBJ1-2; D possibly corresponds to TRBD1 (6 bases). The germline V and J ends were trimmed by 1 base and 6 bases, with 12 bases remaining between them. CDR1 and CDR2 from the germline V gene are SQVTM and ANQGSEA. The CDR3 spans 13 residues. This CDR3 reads CSVEVRGADGYTF. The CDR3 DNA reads TGCAGCGTTGAAGTACGGGGGGCGGATGGCTACACCTTC.

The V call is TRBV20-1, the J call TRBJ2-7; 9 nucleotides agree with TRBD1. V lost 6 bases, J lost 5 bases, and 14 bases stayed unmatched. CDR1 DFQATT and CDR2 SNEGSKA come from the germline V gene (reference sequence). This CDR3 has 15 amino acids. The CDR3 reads CSAERTGESTDEQYF. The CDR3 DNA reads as TGCAGTGCAGAGAGGACAGGGGAGAGTACAGACGAGCAGTACTTC.

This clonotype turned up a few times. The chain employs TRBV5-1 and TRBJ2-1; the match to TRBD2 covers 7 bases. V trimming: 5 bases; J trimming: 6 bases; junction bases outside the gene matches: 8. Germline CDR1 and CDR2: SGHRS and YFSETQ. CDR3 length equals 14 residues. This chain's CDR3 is CASRSRGVGNEQFF. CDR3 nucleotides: TGCGCCAGCAGATCCCGGGGGGTTGGCAATGAGCAGTTCTTC. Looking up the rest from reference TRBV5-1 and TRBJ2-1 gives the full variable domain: KAGVTQTPRYLIKTRGQQVTLSCSPISGHRSVSWYQQTPGQGLQFLFEYFSETQRNKGNFPGRFSGRQFSNSRSEMNVSTLELGDSALYLCASRSRGVGNEQFFGPGTRLTVL.

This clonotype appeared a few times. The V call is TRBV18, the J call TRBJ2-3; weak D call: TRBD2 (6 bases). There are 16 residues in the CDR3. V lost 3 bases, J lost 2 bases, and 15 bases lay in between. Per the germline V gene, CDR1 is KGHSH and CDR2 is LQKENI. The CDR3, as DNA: TGTGCCAGCTCACCCTACCGGACGGGAGACACAGATACGCAGTATTTT. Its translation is CASSPYRTGDTDTQYF. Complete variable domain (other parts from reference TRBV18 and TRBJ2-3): NAGVMQNPRHLVRRRGQEARLRCSPMKGHSHVYWYRQLPEEGLKFMVYLQKENIIDESGMPKERFSAEFPKEGPSILRIQQVVRGDSAAYFCASSPYRTGDTDTQYFGPGTRLTVL.

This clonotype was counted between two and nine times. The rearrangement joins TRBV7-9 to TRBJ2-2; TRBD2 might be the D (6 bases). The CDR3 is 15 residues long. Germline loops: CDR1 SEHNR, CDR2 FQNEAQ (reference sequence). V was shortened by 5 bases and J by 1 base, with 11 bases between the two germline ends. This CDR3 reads CASSSGPLNTGELFF. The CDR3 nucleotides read TGTGCCAGCAGCAGCGGGCCTCTGAACACCGGGGAGCTGTTTTTT.

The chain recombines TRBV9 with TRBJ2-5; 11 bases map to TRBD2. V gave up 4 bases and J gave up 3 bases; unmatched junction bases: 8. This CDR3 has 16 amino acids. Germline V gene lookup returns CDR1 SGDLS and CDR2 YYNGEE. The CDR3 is CASSIRPSGGKETQYF. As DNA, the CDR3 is TGTGCCAGCAGCATCCGACCTAGCGGGGGGAAAGAGACCCAGTACTTC. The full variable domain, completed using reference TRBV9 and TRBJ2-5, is DSGVTQTPKHLITATGQRVTLRCSPRSGDLSVYWYQQSLDQGLQFLIQYYNGEERAKGNILERFSAQQFPDLHSELNLSSLELGDSALYFCASSIRPSGGKETQYFGPGTRLLVL.

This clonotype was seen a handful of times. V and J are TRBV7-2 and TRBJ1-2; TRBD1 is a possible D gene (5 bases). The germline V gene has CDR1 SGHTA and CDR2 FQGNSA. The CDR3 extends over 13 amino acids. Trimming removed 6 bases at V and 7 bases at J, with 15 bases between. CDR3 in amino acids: CASSFTGAPGYTF. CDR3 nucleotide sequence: TGTGCCAGCAGTTTTACCGGGGCGCCTGGCTACACCTTC.

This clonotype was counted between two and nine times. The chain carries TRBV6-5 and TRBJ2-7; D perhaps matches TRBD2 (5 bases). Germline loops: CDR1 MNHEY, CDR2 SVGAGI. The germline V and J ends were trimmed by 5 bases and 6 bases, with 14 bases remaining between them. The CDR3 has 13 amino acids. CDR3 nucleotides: TGTGCCAGCAGTCGTAGTGGAGGTCGCGAGCAGTACTTC. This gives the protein CASSRSGGREQYF.

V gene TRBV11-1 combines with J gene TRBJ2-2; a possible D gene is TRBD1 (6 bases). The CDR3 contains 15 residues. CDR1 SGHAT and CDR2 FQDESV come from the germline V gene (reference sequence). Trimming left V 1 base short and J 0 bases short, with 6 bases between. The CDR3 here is CASSLDRANTGELFF. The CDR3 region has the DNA TGTGCCAGCAGCTTAGACAGGGCGAACACCGGGGAGCTGTTTTTT. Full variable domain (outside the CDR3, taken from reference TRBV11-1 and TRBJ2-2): EAEVAQSPRYKITEKSQAVAFWCDPISGHATLYWYRQILGQGPELLVQFQDESVVDDSQLPKDRFSAERLKGVDSTLKIQPAELGDSAMYLCASSLDRANTGELFFGEGSRLTVL.

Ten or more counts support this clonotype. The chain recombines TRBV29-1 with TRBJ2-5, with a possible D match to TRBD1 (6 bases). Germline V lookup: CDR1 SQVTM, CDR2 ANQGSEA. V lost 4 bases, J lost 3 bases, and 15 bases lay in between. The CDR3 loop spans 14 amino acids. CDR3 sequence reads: CSVARTAREETQYF. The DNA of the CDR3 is TGCAGCGTTGCGAGGACAGCCCGGGAAGAGACCCAGTACTTC.

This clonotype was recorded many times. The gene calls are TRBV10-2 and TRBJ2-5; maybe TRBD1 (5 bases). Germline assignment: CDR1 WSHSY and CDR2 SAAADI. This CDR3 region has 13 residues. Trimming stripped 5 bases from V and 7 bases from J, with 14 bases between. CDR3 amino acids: CASSSQGRGTQYF. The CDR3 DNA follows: TGCGCCAGCAGTTCCCAGGGAAGAGGGACCCAGTACTTC.

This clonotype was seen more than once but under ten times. CDR3 in DNA: TGTGCCAGCAGCTTAATTCGGTTCGAAGGACAGCTACTAGCCAAAAACATTCAGTACTTC. Translation: CASSLIRFEGQLLAKNIQYF. The V and J genes are TRBV7-9 and TRBJ2-4, with a tentative D call TRBD1 (6 bases). The CDR3 runs to 20 residues. Trimming pared 2 bases from V and 0 bases from J, leaving 23 bases between. Germline assignment: CDR1 SEHNR and CDR2 FQNEAQ (reference sequence).

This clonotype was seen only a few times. CDR3 loop: CASSYAGRDPRAAFF. CDR3 nucleotide sequence: TGTGCCAGCAGTTACGCCGGACGGGACCCTCGGGCAGCTTTCTTT. This chain joins TRBV6-5 and TRBJ1-1; a weak D match, TRBD1 (5 bases). CDR1 is MNHEY and CDR2 is SVGAGI in the germline V gene. V lost 2 bases and J lost 10, with 20 bases in between. CDR3 length equals 15 residues.

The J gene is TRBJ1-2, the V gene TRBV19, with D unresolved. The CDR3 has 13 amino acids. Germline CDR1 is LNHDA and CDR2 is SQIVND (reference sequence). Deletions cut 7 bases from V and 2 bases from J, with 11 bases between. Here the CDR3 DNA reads TGTGCCAGTAAGGTGGACGTCAACTATGGCTACACCTTC. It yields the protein CASKVDVNYGYTF.

The CDR3 region is CASSIDQVLGELFF. CDR3 nucleotide sequence: TGTGCCAGTAGTATAGATCAGGTTCTCGGCGAGCTGTTTTTT. The chain couples TRBV19 to TRBJ2-2; D unresolved. V shed 0 bases and J shed 11 bases, with 13 bases lying between them. Looked up from germline, CDR1 is LNHDA and CDR2 is SQIVND (reference sequence). The CDR3 has 14 residues. Based on the CDR3 plus reference TRBV19 and TRBJ2-2, the full variable domain is DGGITQSPKYLFRKEGQNVTLSCEQNLNHDAMYWYRQDPGQGLRLIYYSQIVNDFQKGDIAEGYSVSREKKESFPLTVTSAQKNPTAFYLCASSIDQVLGELFFGEGSRLTVL.

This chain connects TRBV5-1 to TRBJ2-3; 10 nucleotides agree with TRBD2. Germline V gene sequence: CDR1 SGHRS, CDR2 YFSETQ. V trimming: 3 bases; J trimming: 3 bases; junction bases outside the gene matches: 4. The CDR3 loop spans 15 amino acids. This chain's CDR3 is CASSSGLAITDTQYF. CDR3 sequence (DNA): TGCGCCAGCAGCTCGGGACTAGCGATAACAGATACGCAGTATTTT.

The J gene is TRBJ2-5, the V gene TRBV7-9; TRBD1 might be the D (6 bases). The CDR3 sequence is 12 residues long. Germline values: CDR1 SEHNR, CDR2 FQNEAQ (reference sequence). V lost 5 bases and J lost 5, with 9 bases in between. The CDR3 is CASSHRDETQYF. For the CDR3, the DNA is TGTGCCAGCAGCCACAGGGACGAGACCCAGTACTTC.

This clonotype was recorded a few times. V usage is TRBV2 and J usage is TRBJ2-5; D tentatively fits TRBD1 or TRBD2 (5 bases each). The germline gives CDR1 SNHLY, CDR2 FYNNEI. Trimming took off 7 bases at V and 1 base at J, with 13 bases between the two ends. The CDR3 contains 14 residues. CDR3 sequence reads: CASNQGTLQETQYF. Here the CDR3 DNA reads TGTGCCAGCAATCAAGGGACCCTCCAAGAGACCCAGTACTTC.

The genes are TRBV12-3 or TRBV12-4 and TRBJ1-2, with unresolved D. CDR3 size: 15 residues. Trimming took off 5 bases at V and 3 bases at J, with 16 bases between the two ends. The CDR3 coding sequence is TGTGCCAGCAGTCCCCCCGAGGTCGAATACTATGGCTACACCTTC. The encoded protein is CASSPPEVEYYGYTF.

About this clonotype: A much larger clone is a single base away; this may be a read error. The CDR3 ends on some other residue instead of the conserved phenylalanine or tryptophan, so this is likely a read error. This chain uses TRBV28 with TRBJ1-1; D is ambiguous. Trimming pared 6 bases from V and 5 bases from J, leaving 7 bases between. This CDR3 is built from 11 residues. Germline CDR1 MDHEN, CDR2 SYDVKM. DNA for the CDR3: TGTGCCAGCAGATATCTTACTGAAGCTTTCTCT. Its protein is CASRYLTEAFS.

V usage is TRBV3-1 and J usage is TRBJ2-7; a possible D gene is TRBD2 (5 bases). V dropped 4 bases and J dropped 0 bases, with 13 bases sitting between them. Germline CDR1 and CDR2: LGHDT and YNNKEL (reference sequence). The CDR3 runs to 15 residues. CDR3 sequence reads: CASSLYAGPSYEQYF. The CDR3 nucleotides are TGTGCCAGCAGCCTGTATGCGGGCCCCTCCTACGAGCAGTACTTC.

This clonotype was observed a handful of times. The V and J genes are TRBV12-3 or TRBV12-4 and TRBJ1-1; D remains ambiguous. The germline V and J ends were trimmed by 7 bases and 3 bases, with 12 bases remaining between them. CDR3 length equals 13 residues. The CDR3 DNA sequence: TGTGCCAGCAAATTCTCCCAAGACACTGAAGCTTTCTTT. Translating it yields CASKFSQDTEAFF.

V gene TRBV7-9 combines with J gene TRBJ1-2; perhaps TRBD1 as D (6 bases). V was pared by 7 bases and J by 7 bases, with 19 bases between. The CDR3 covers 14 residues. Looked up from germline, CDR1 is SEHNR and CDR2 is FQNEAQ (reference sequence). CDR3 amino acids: CASTERNRAGGYTF. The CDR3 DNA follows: TGTGCCAGCACCGAACGGAACAGGGCTGGTGGCTACACCTTC.